The 10 T cell receptor beta chains below were found in one sample sequenced in a study of cytomegalovirus exposure and HLA in healthy donors. PCR primers comprised 60 Vbeta and 13 Jbeta primers. Here immunoSEQ multiplex PCR was the method, and the copy in TCRdb shows in-frame clones only, minus some. The top ten hold about 2.3% of the sample, which has about 150,000 clones, approximately 84% seen once. Specimen: PBMCs. The receptor set was obtained from a woman younger than 35 in good health and CMV-seronegative.

This clone was seen a handful of times. The J gene is TRBJ1-4, the V gene TRBV28; D might be TRBD1 (6 bases). Germline V CDR1 and CDR2: MDHEN, SYDVKM. The CDR3 covers 14 residues. Trimming shortened V by 3 bases and J by 4 bases, and 9 bases separated the two germline ends. CDR3 loop: CASSLGGGNEKLFF. CDR3 nucleotide sequence: TGTGCCAGCAGTTTGGGAGGGGGTAATGAAAAACTGTTTTTT.

This chain links TRBV6-5 with TRBJ2-7; 7 nucleotides align to TRBD1. This CDR3 contains 14 residues. Germline values: CDR1 MNHEY, CDR2 SVGAGI. The V segment lost 6 bases and the J segment 0 bases; nucleotides outside the gene matches: 5. The CDR3 loop is CASRGAGGSYEQYF. The CDR3 coding sequence is TGTGCCAGCAGGGGGGCAGGGGGCTCCTACGAGCAGTACTTC.

The chain is built from TRBV7-2 and TRBJ2-1; tentative D call: TRBD2 (7 bases). The CDR3 has 15 amino acids. CDR1 SGHTA and CDR2 FQGNSA come from the germline V gene. V lost 3 bases and J 1 base, leaving 10 bases between the germline ends. For the CDR3, the DNA is TGTGCCAGCAGCTTCGCGGGGGCGTCCTACAATGAGCAGTTCTTC. Translation gives CASSFAGASYNEQFF.

This sequence joins TRBV18 and TRBJ1-6, with 9 positions matching TRBD1. CDR1 is KGHSH and CDR2 is LQKENI in the germline V gene. CDR3 length: 15 residues. The trim removed 6 bases at V and 8 bases at J, leaving 8 bases unmatched. This chain's CDR3 is CASSPGTGKDSPLHF. DNA for the CDR3: TGTGCCAGCTCCCCCGGGACAGGGAAGGATTCACCCCTCCACTTT.

The chain links TRBV6-5 to TRBJ2-7, with D tentatively TRBD1 (6 bases). Germline V gene data show CDR1 as MNHEY and CDR2 as SVGAGI. Trimming took off 4 bases at V and 3 bases at J, with 13 bases between the two ends. There are 14 residues in the CDR3. CDR3 nucleotide sequence: TGTGCCAGCAGTTTACAGGGCACCAGCTACGAGCAGTACTTC. Amino acid sequence: CASSLQGTSYEQYF.

This chain joins TRBV28 and TRBJ1-6; D gene uncertain. Per the germline V gene, CDR1 is MDHEN and CDR2 is SYDVKM. Trimming left V 9 bases short and J 7 bases short, with 10 bases between. This CDR3 is built from 12 residues. CDR3 loop: CASQLLNSPLHF. CDR3 DNA: TGTGCCAGTCAACTGCTCAATTCACCCCTCCACTTT.

A single count supports this clone. The genes are TRBV15 and TRBJ2-7, with 8 positions matching TRBD2. The V gene's germline CDR1 is LNHNV and CDR2 YYDKDF (reference sequence). The V segment lost 0 bases and the J segment 5 bases; nucleotides outside the gene matches: 9. CDR3 size: 16 residues. The CDR3 region is CATSRDPVAGRNEQYF. In DNA form, the CDR3 reads TGTGCCACCAGCAGAGATCCGGTAGCGGGAAGGAACGAGCAGTACTTC. Full variable domain (remainder filled in from reference TRBV15 and TRBJ2-7): DAMVIQNPRYQVTQFGKPVTLSCSQTLNHNVMYWYQQKSSQAPKLLFHYYDKDFNNEADTPDNFQSRRPNTSFCFLDIRSPGLGDTAMYLCATSRDPVAGRNEQYFGPGTRLTVT.

This clone was counted a few times. This sequence joins TRBV7-9 and TRBJ1-2, with 8 nucleotides matching TRBD1. J lost 4 bases, V lost 1 base, and 5 bases had no gene match. The CDR3 runs to 15 residues. The germline CDR1 and CDR2 sequences are SEHNR and FQNEAQ (reference sequence). The CDR3 loop reads CASSLGQGSVYGYTF. The CDR3 coding sequence is TGTGCCAGCAGCTTAGGACAGGGGTCGGTCTATGGCTACACCTTC.

The chain uses TRBV10-3 and TRBJ1-6; D is possibly TRBD1 (6 bases). Germline V gene data show CDR1 as ENHRY and CDR2 as SYGVKD. Trimming shortened V by 3 bases and J by 7 bases, and 13 bases separated the two germline ends. The CDR3 extends over 15 amino acids. The CDR3 nucleotides read TGTGCCATCAGTGATGACAGGAGTCTGAATTCACCCCTCCACTTT. Amino acids: CAISDDRSLNSPLHF.

The V and J genes are TRBV4-2 and TRBJ1-3, with D perhaps matching TRBD1 (6 bases). V shed 1 base and J shed 3 bases, with 10 bases lying between them. Germline CDR1 reads LGHNA; CDR2 reads YNFKEQ. This CDR3 region has 15 residues. CDR3 DNA: TGTGCCAGCAGCCAAGTGGGGGCAGGTGGAAACACCATATATTTT. Protein: CASSQVGAGGNTIYF.